This T cell receptor (beta chain) originates from a study of blood T cell repertoires in COVID-19. Overall study: Samples taken during acute and convalescent COVID-19 were collected in the United States, Italy and Spain.

The CDR3 consists of 13 residues. The trim removed 5 bases at V and 5 bases at J, leaving 2 bases unmatched. Germline CDR1 SGHVS, CDR2 FNYEAQ. Original analysis: Amplifying reference gene primers gave estimates of nucleated cell counts. Produced via immunoSEQ multiplex PCR; TCRdb's table is partial and in-frame only. V and J calls and clone size are as listed in that table; D and trimming were resolved from the DNA. This repertoire shows 200,000 to 250,000 clones, about 88% found once; its top ten account for roughly 2.6%. The chain is built from TRBV7-6 and TRBJ1-4; the match to TRBD1 covers 7 bases. The sample was peripheral blood. The receptor comes from a woman aged 55 to 70 with acute or convalescent COVID-19. CDR3 in DNA: TGTGCCAGCAGCCAGGACAGGAATGAAAAACTGTTTTTT. Protein: CASSQDRNEKLFF.